The clone carrying this TCR beta chain was detected ten times or more. The antigen remains unidentified. What was amplified from RNA transcripts were TCR beta CDR3 regions. HTBI primers were the set used in a first-round RT-PCR of the TCR CDR3. TCRdb recomputed calls from the multiplex PCR reads with MiXCR, one row per CDR3 protein. This table holds 450,000 to 650,000 distinct CDR3 sequences, approximately 15% found once. These data belong to a study of T cells in Graves' hyperthyroidism and ophthalmopathy. Study-wide points: Before onset, ophthalmopathy was predicted by the model a median roughly 6.8 months earlier.

A Clinical Activity Score of at least 3, a NOSPECS grade of at least 4 and a duration under 3 months were recorded in the ophthalmopathy patients. Source material for PBMCs was over 8 ml fresh peripheral blood. The CDR3 extends over 15 amino acids. The V segment lost 5 bases and the J segment 9 bases; nucleotides outside the gene matches: 13. Sample: blood. The source of this sequence is a woman between 18 and 30 years old with Graves' ophthalmopathy. The rearrangement links TRBV12-3 or TRBV12-4 to TRBJ2-1; 7 nucleotides agree with TRBD1. CDR3 nucleotides: TGTGCCAGCAGTCCTCCGACAGGGTTCGCGGGTGAGCAGTTCTTC. Protein product: CASSPPTGFAGEQFF.